This TCR beta chain is from a study of blood T cell repertoires in COVID-19. The table came from immunoSEQ multiplex PCR; TCRdb's copy has only in-frame clones and leaves some out. The data hold some 290,000 clones, with 81% observed a single time. This clone was picked up one time. Germline lookup yields CDR1 KGHSH and CDR2 LQKENI. The V and J ends lost 3 bases and 1 base respectively, with 13 bases between them. This CDR3 is built from 16 residues. This receptor was taken from a woman aged 60-75 years with active or convalescent COVID-19. Specimen: peripheral blood. The chain couples TRBV18 to TRBJ1-5, with TRBD1 as a possible D gene (5 bases). CDR3 in amino acids: CASSPREPLSNQPQHF. CDR3 nucleotides: TGTGCCAGCTCACCCAGGGAACCTCTGAGCAATCAGCCCCAGCATTTT.